This is a list of T cell receptor beta chains from one sample in a study of graft-versus-host responses after intestinal transplantation. Clones were read by immunoSEQ multiplex PCR, and TCRdb kept only the in-frame ones, dropping some. The repertoire includes around 43,000 clones, roughly nine tenths of them detected once, and approximately 4.4% sits in the top ten. Sequencing was performed on PBMCs, taken 524 days after transplant. The receptors were gathered from a human patient who received an intestinal transplant, so some T cells may come from the graft donor. CDR3s include the opening cysteine and the closing phenylalanine or tryptophan. Each record gives: J gene, clone size, V gene, D gene, CDR3 DNA, CDR3 protein. A D gene is named only where the DNA matches it firmly. Expanded clones get a size class; other rows say once, few or many, or leave the size out.

J gene: TRBJ2-5; clone size: few; V gene: TRBV14; D gene: -; CDR3 DNA: TGTGCCAGCAGCCAATCGCAGACCCAGTACTTC; CDR3 protein: CASSQSQTQYF
J gene: TRBJ2-7; clone size: -; V gene: TRBV5-8; D gene: -; CDR3 DNA: TGTGCCAGCAGCAGGTTAACCCACGAGCAGTACTTC; CDR3 protein: CASSRLTHEQYF
J gene: TRBJ2-5; clone size: -; V gene: TRBV2; D gene: -; CDR3 DNA: TGTGCCAGCAGTTGGGGGAACCAAGAGACCCAGTACTTC; CDR3 protein: CASSWGNQETQYF
J gene: TRBJ1-5; clone size: few; V gene: TRBV7-9; D gene: TRBD1; CDR3 DNA: TGTGCCAGCAGGGGACAGGGCAATCAGCCCCAGCATTTT; CDR3 protein: CASRGQGNQPQHF
J gene: TRBJ2-2; clone size: once; V gene: TRBV7-3; D gene: -; CDR3 DNA: TGTGCCAGCAGCTTAACTAGCGGGAACACCGGGGAGCTGTTTTTT; CDR3 protein: CASSLTSGNTGELFF
J gene: TRBJ2-7; clone size: -; V gene: TRBV7-9; D gene: TRBD2; CDR3 DNA: TGTGCCAGCAGCTTAGGGGGACTACGTTACGAGCAGTACTTC; CDR3 protein: CASSLGGLRYEQYF
J gene: TRBJ2-5; clone size: -; V gene: TRBV4-1; D gene: -; CDR3 DNA: TGCGCCAGCAGCCAAGGGAACAGGGTTGGGGAGACCCAGTACTTC; CDR3 protein: CASSQGNRVGETQYF
J gene: TRBJ1-2; clone size: -; V gene: TRBV28; D gene: -; CDR3 DNA: TGTGCCAGCAGTTACCCCCAAACCGCGAACTATGGCTACACCTTC; CDR3 protein: CASSYPQTANYGYTF
J gene: TRBJ2-1; clone size: -; V gene: TRBV7-9; D gene: -; CDR3 DNA: TGTGCCAGCAGCTCCCCAGGGAGCTCCTACAATGAGCAGTTCTTC; CDR3 protein: CASSSPGSSYNEQFF
J gene: TRBJ1-1; clone size: -; V gene: TRBV29-1; D gene: -; CDR3 DNA: TGCAGCGTTTGGAGCCTTAACACTGAAGCTTTCTTT; CDR3 protein: CSVWSLNTEAFF
J gene: TRBJ1-2; clone size: -; V gene: TRBV7-2; D gene: TRBD1; CDR3 DNA: TGTGCCAGCAGCCCCCAGACAGGGGGGAATCAAGGCTACACCTTC; CDR3 protein: CASSPQTGGNQGYTF
J gene: TRBJ2-3; clone size: -; V gene: TRBV30; D gene: TRBD2; CDR3 DNA: TGTGCCTGGAGTGTACACCGACTTGCGAGCGGGGACACAGATACGCAGTATTTT; CDR3 protein: CAWSVHRLASGDTDTQYF
J gene: TRBJ2-3; clone size: -; V gene: TRBV19; D gene: -; CDR3 DNA: TGTGCCAGTAGTATTGGGTCTGATAGCACAGATACGCAGTATTTT; CDR3 protein: CASSIGSDSTDTQYF